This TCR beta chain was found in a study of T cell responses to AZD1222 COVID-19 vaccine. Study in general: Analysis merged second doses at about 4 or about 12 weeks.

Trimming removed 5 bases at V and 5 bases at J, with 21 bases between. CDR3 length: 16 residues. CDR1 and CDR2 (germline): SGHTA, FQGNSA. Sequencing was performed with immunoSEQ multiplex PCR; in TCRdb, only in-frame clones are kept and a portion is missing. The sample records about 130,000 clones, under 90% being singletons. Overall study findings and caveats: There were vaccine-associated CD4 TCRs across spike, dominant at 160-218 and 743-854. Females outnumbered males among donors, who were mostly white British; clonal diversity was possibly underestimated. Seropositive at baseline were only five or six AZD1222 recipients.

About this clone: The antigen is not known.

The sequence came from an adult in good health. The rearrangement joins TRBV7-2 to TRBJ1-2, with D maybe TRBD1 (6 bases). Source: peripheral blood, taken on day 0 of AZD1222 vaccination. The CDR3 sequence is CASSLGWGASAYGYTF. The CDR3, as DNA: TGTGCCAGCAGCCTAGGGTGGGGGGCGTCGGCGTATGGCTACACCTTC. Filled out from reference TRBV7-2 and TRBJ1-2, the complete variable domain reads GAGVSQSPSNKVTEKGKDVELRCDPISGHTALYWYRQSLGQGLEFLIYFQGNSAPDKSGLPSDRFSAERTGGSVSTLTIQRTQQEDSAVYLCASSLGWGASAYGYTFGSGTRLTVV.